The clone carrying this T cell receptor (beta chain) was recorded once. As yet, its antigen is unknown. The sample is drawn from a study of cytomegalovirus exposure and HLA in healthy donors. For the study at large: An early data release held 70 million to 90 million unique TCRs from HLA-typed donors. Findings of the study overall: There were 150 to 200 TCR beta chains listed as cytomegalovirus-associated.

The PCR ran on 60 Vbeta and 13 Jbeta primers. Authors' analysis steps: There were 80 million to 95 million unique TCR beta chains by a later count, and about 12 million of them were shared. The method was immunoSEQ multiplex PCR; TCRdb's version includes in-frame clones alone and lacks a portion of them. Clone size and V and J calls were adopted from that table, with D and trimming inferred from the DNA. The profile shows around 200,000 clones, roughly 85% of them singletons. This CDR3 region has 15 residues. Germline V gene data show CDR1 as MNHEY and CDR2 as SMNVEV (reference sequence). V lost 5 bases, J lost 2 bases, and 15 bases lay in between.

The chain has TRBV27 and TRBJ2-5; D gene unclear. The source is a woman aged 50 to 65 in good health and CMV-seronegative. Sequenced sample: PBMCs. The CDR3 here is CASSPFTLIQETQYF. The CDR3 coding sequence is TGTGCCAGCAGTCCGTTCACTCTCATACAAGAGACCCAGTACTTC.